Each of the 26 T cell receptor beta chains below was sequenced from the same sample in a study of blood T cell repertoires in COVID-19. The assay was immunoSEQ multiplex PCR, and TCRdb's table has in-frame clones only and misses some. The data contain around 140,000 clones, about 89% of them singletons. What was sequenced was peripheral blood. The receptors were sampled from a man aged 45 to 65 with active or convalescent COVID-19.

This clone appeared a single time. The gene calls are TRBV30 and TRBJ2-2, with 9 bases fitting TRBD2. This CDR3 region has 14 residues. CDR1 and CDR2 from the germline V gene are GTSNPN and SVGIG (reference sequence). V shed 2 bases, J shed 7 bases, and the junction held 5 bases outside the gene matches. CDR3 in amino acids: CAWSSGGPRGELFF. The CDR3 nucleotides read TGTGCCTGGAGTAGCGGGGGGCCCCGCGGGGAGCTGTTTTTT.

The CDR3 DNA follows: TGTGCCAGCAGTTACGAACGGGGTAATTCACCCCTCCACTTT. Translating it yields CASSYERGNSPLHF. This sequence joins TRBV6-5 and TRBJ1-6; no definite D call. V shed 2 bases and J shed 6 bases, with 8 bases lying between them. CDR1 MNHEY and CDR2 SVGAGI come from the germline V gene. This CDR3 is built from 14 residues.

V is TRBV2 and J is TRBJ2-5; 7 bases are shared with TRBD2. The ends lost 3 bases at V and 8 bases at J; junction bases unmatched: 6. The CDR3 length is 13 residues. Looked up from germline, CDR1 is SNHLY and CDR2 is FYNNEI. The CDR3 DNA follows: TGTGCCAGCAGTGAGGGGAGGGCTCTCACCCAGTACTTC. Protein: CASSEGRALTQYF.

V usage is TRBV11-2 and J usage is TRBJ2-3; TRBD2 matches 10 bases. The CDR3 runs 17 residues. Germline V gene sequence: CDR1 SGHAT, CDR2 FQNNGV. V was pared by 0 bases and J by 6 bases, with 9 bases of the junction left unmatched. DNA of the CDR3: TGTGCCAGCAGCTTAGAGGCTAGCGGGAGAGTGTGGGATACGCAGTATTTT. Residues: CASSLEASGRVWDTQYF.

This chain joins TRBV28 and TRBJ2-5, with TRBD1 matching 8 bases. Germline V gene lookup returns CDR1 MDHEN and CDR2 SYDVKM. Trimming cost V 4 bases and J 5 bases; bases outside gene matches: 9. CDR3 length: 15 amino acids. The CDR3 DNA follows: TGTGCCAGCAGTTCCCGGACAGGGTCGGTGGAGACCCAGTACTTC. This gives the protein CASSSRTGSVETQYF.

V usage is TRBV6-5 and J usage is TRBJ2-5; tentatively, D is TRBD2 (5 bases). CDR1 is MNHEY, CDR2 SVGAGI, per germline. The V gene lost 6 bases and the J gene lost 5 bases, with 16 bases spanning the gap. The CDR3 is made up of 14 amino acids. The chain's CDR3 is CASRPGSKSETQYF. In DNA form, the CDR3 reads TGTGCCAGCAGACCGGGATCTAAATCGGAGACCCAGTACTTC.

The gene calls are TRBV7-7 and TRBJ2-3; D is ambiguous. Trimming stripped 5 bases from V and 1 base from J, with 10 bases between. Germline loops: CDR1 SSHAT, CDR2 FNYEAQ (reference sequence). There are 14 residues in the CDR3. The CDR3: CASSPNPGTDTQYF. In DNA form, the CDR3 reads TGTGCCAGCAGCCCGAACCCGGGCACAGATACGCAGTATTTT.

This sequence joins TRBV4-3 and TRBJ2-1, with D uncertain. Germline CDR1 LGHNA, CDR2 YSLEER. CDR3 size: 14 residues. V shed 4 bases and J shed 12 bases, with 19 bases lying between them. CDR3 sequence reads: CASSPLKEYPPQFF. The CDR3 nucleotides are TGCGCCAGCAGCCCCCTCAAAGAGTACCCACCGCAGTTCTTC.

The chain uses TRBV2 and TRBJ2-5; 7 nucleotides line up with TRBD2. Germline V lookup: CDR1 SNHLY, CDR2 FYNNEI. Trimming removed 8 bases from V and 5 bases from J; junction bases left unmatched: 5. The CDR3 extends over 12 amino acids. The CDR3 spells CASARGTETQYF. In nucleotides, the CDR3 is TGTGCCAGCGCGCGGGGGACGGAGACCCAGTACTTC.

This clone was found once. V and J are TRBV2 and TRBJ2-7; 7 bases are a match to TRBD2. CDR3 length equals 15 residues. Trimming took 6 bases from V and 4 from J; bases not matched to a gene: 12. Germline loops: CDR1 SNHLY, CDR2 FYNNEI. The CDR3 sequence is CASSWGREVRYEQYF. CDR3 sequence (DNA): TGTGCCAGCAGCTGGGGGAGGGAAGTTAGGTACGAGCAGTACTTC.

A note on this clone: The limits of the CDR3 on the DNA are not certain, so only TCRdb's listed CDR3 is given. V gene TRBV12-3 or TRBV12-4 combines with J gene TRBJ2-2; TRBD2 is the table's D call and was not checked against the DNA. A total of 13 residues make up the CDR3, ends included. The CDR3 reads CASSLARTGSCFF.

The chain employs TRBV3-1 (or the pseudogene TRBV3-2) and TRBJ2-5; a weak D match, TRBD1 (6 bases). Germline CDR1 is LGHDT and CDR2 is YNNKEL (reference sequence). V was trimmed by 8 bases and J by 2 bases, leaving 9 bases between them. This CDR3 is built from 12 residues. CDR3 nucleotide sequence: TGTGCCAGCGGGGGCACGCAAGAGACCCAGTACTTC. It yields the protein CASGGTQETQYF.

The chain has TRBV10-1 and TRBJ2-1, with 9 bases identical to TRBD2. There are 15 residues in the CDR3. Unmatched junction bases numbered 11, after V lost 6 bases and J lost 8 bases. Germline V gene data show CDR1 as WNHNN and CDR2 as SYGVQD (reference sequence). Written as DNA, the CDR3 is TGCGCCAGCAGGACTCGGGAGGGACTAGCATATGAGCAGTTCTTC. This translates into CASRTREGLAYEQFF.

The CDR3 coding sequence is TGCGCCAGCAGCCCCTGGGACAGGGGTTTCGAGCAGTACTTC. Protein product: CASSPWDRGFEQYF. V gene TRBV4-1 combines with J gene TRBJ2-7; TRBD1 agrees at 10 bases. J lost 6 bases, V lost 4 bases, and 6 bases had no gene match. This CDR3 is built from 14 residues. CDR1 and CDR2 from the germline V gene are MGHRA and YSYEKL.

J is TRBJ1-5 and V is TRBV30; 7 positions agree with TRBD1. V was pared by 7 bases and J by 6 bases, with 12 bases of the junction left unmatched. Germline assignment: CDR1 GTSNPN and CDR2 SVGIG (reference sequence). There are 14 residues in the CDR3. Written as DNA, the CDR3 is TGTGCCTTTCGTATCCAGGGGGAAGGTCAGCCCCAGCATTTT. Translated: CAFRIQGEGQPQHF.

This rearrangement joins TRBV6-5 to TRBJ2-7; perhaps TRBD1 as D (5 bases). CDR3 length: 14 amino acids. CDR1 is MNHEY and CDR2 is SVGAGI in the germline V gene. Deletions cut 11 bases from V and 3 bases from J, with 20 bases between. CDR3 residues: CAVGHRPHGYEQYF. Written as DNA, the CDR3 is TGTGCCGTCGGCCACAGGCCCCATGGCTACGAGCAGTACTTC.

The chain combines TRBV11-2 with TRBJ1-2, with 8 bases that match TRBD1. The CDR3 covers 16 residues. Germline assignment: CDR1 SGHAT and CDR2 FQNNGV. The J segment lost 3 bases and the V segment lost 7 bases, leaving 13 bases of the junction unmatched. CDR3 bases: TGTGCCAGCACCCCGGGGGTCGGACAGGGTGACTATGGCTACACCTTC. It is translated as CASTPGVGQGDYGYTF.

About this clone itself: The junction departs from germline at one end; a sequencing error may be responsible. This sample also contains other DNA sequences that code for the same CDR3. The gene calls are TRBV9 and TRBJ2-5; 8 nucleotides match TRBD2. This CDR3 has 15 amino acids. Per germline, CDR1 SGDLS and CDR2 YYNGEE. CDR3 sequence: CARSVAGAGGETQYF. The CDR3 region has the DNA TGTGCCCGCAGCGTCGCCGGGGCGGGGGGAGAGACCCAGTACTTC.

CDR3 sequence (DNA): TGTGCCAGCAGTTGGAACAGGGTGGGGTACAATGAGCAGTTCTTC. Translated: CASSWNRVGYNEQFF. The J gene is TRBJ2-1, the V gene TRBV27; tentatively, D is TRBD1 (6 bases). The CDR3 contains 15 residues. The germline V gene has CDR1 MNHEY and CDR2 SMNVEV (reference sequence). V lost 4 bases and J lost 4, with 14 bases in between.

The rearrangement uses TRBV19 and TRBJ2-5; 9 bases are shared with TRBD1. In germline, CDR1 is LNHDA, CDR2 SQIVND (reference sequence). V trimming: 3 bases; J trimming: 4 bases; junction bases outside the gene matches: 0. The CDR3 is made up of 13 amino acids. The CDR3 protein is CASSMDRGETQYF. CDR3 DNA: TGTGCCAGTAGTATGGACAGGGGAGAGACCCAGTACTTC.

The rearrangement links TRBV5-1 to TRBJ2-2; D not resolved. V lost 0 bases and J lost 2, with 11 bases in between. Germline-derived CDR1 and CDR2 are SGHRS and YFSETQ. This CDR3 has 16 residues. The CDR3 DNA is TGCGCCAGCAGCTTGGCCTTCGGAGTAAACACCGGGGAGCTGTTTTTT. Encoded protein: CASSLAFGVNTGELFF.

This chain joins TRBV6-4 and TRBJ2-7, with 8 positions matching TRBD1. Germline-derived CDR1 and CDR2 are MRHNA and SNTAGT. This CDR3 is built from 18 residues. J gave up 3 bases and V 0 bases, and 13 bases lay outside the gene matches. The CDR3 DNA sequence: TGTGCCAGCAGTGACTCCGCCGACGGTGACAGGGGAGGCTACGAGCAGTACTTC. Protein sequence: CASSDSADGDRGGYEQYF.

The chain joins TRBV19 to TRBJ2-1; 7 bases are a match to TRBD2. The germline V gene encodes CDR1 LNHDA and CDR2 SQIVND (reference sequence). This CDR3 is 16 amino acids long. V shed 3 bases and J 0 bases; nucleotides not matched to a gene: 5. The CDR3 region is CASSIERGSSYNEQFF. The CDR3 DNA reads TGTGCCAGTAGTATCGAGCGGGGCAGCTCCTACAATGAGCAGTTCTTC. Complete variable domain (other parts from reference TRBV19 and TRBJ2-1): DGGITQSPKYLFRKEGQNVTLSCEQNLNHDAMYWYRQDPGQGLRLIYYSQIVNDFQKGDIAEGYSVSREKKESFPLTVTSAQKNPTAFYLCASSIERGSSYNEQFFGPGTRLTVL.

The V gene is TRBV27, the J gene TRBJ2-7; 9 nucleotides align to TRBD1. CDR3 size: 16 residues. Germline V gene data show CDR1 as MNHEY and CDR2 as SMNVEV (reference sequence). J lost 3 bases, V lost 0 bases, and 6 bases had no gene match. DNA of the CDR3: TGTGCCAGCAGTTTATCTTGGGACAGGGCTTACTACGAGCAGTACTTC. Its protein is CASSLSWDRAYYEQYF.

For the CDR3, the DNA is TGTGCCAGCAGTTACACAGACTGGACTAGCGGGGCACAAGAGACCCAGTACTTC. Its translation is CASSYTDWTSGAQETQYF. The rearrangement joins TRBV6-2 or TRBV6-3 to TRBJ2-5, with TRBD2 matching over 12 bases. J lost 2 bases, V lost 2 bases, and 9 bases had no gene match. The CDR3 extends over 18 amino acids. Germline lookup yields CDR1 MNHEY and CDR2 SVGEGT.

The chain recombines TRBV29-1 with TRBJ1-1, with 7 bases that match TRBD1. This CDR3 has 13 residues. V trimming: 6 bases; J trimming: 1 base; junction bases outside the gene matches: 5. Germline loops: CDR1 SQVTM, CDR2 ANQGSEA. The CDR3 loop reads CSVRTGTNTEAFF. CDR3 coding DNA: TGCAGCGTCCGGACAGGAACGAACACTGAAGCTTTCTTT.